This T cell receptor (beta chain) came from a study of blood T cell repertoires in COVID-19. Turning to the study itself: The samples span acute and convalescent COVID-19 from the United States, Italy and Spain. PBMCs, B-cell-depleted T cells, or T cells provided the cDNA or gDNA that made up the material.

Germline CDR1 is SGHTA and CDR2 is FQGTGA. With V trimmed by 4 bases and J by 7 bases, 9 bases remained unmatched. The CDR3 consists of 14 residues. Patients of the Seattle cohort, enrolled during active infection, were followed longitudinally. As processed by the authors: Estimation of nucleated cell counts was performed using reference gene primer amplification. Repertoires were generated with immunoSEQ multiplex PCR, while TCRdb's copy carries only in-frame clones and drops some. That table supplies the V and J calls and clone size; D and trimming were determined from the DNA. Of more than 95,000 clones in the sample, approximately 90% were seen once.

The sample taken for sequencing was peripheral blood. The chain has TRBV7-3 and TRBJ2-7; 8 nucleotides line up with TRBD2. This clonotype was sampled from a man between 50 and 59 years old with COVID-19, enrolled during active disease. The CDR3 bases are TGTGCCAGCAGCTCCCACGGGACTAGAGGAGAGCAGTACTTC. Translating it yields CASSSHGTRGEQYF.